This T cell receptor (beta chain) was captured by sequencing in a study of brain T cells in children with intractable seizures. Study-level results: Patients' HCMV serostatus was unknown; virus specificity rests on CDR3 similarity alone.

Assay: immunoSEQ multiplex PCR; the TCRdb copy retains only in-frame clones and omits some. The repertoire has under 150,000 clones, roughly 94% of them found once; the top ten carry 3.5% to 4%. CDR1 is DFQATT, CDR2 SNEGSKA, per germline (reference sequence). This CDR3 is 11 amino acids long. The V and J ends lost 6 bases and 4 bases respectively, with 9 bases between them. Only cases whose brain tissue showed the highest T cell transcript signatures were sequenced. Patients received at least one anti-epileptic drug before surgery. As concerns this clone: Its matching antigen is unknown.

The origin of this receptor is a boy under two years old with hemimegalencephaly and intractable seizures. The specimen comprised peripheral blood, sampled at surgery. The chain is built from TRBV20-1 and TRBJ1-1; D uncertain. The CDR3 DNA sequence: TGCAGTGCCCCCGTGTTCACTGAAGCTTTCTTT. It codes for CSAPVFTEAFF.